This is a list of T cell receptor beta chains from one sample in a study of blood T cell repertoires in COVID-19. Libraries were prepared by immunoSEQ multiplex PCR; TCRdb keeps only in-frame clonotypes and omits some of them. The table shows hundreds of thousands of clones, with under 90% occurring only once. The specimen sequenced was PBMCs or T cells enriched from blood (not recorded which). The receptors here all came from a woman between 45 and 65 years old who had been exposed to COVID-19. Each CDR3 is given with its conserved first and last residue. The order of the fields is D gene, V gene, J gene, clone size, CDR3 protein, CDR3 DNA. D genes are given only for firm matches. Rows give clone size only sometimes, using once, few, many, or a class for an expanded clone.

.	TRBV7-9	TRBJ2-5	.	CASSLSGFSETQYF	TGTGCCAGCAGCCTTAGCGGTTTCTCGGAGACCCAGTACTTC
.	TRBV19	TRBJ2-2	.	CASSIERFTGELFF	TGTGCCAGTAGTATAGAGCGGTTCACCGGGGAGCTGTTTTTT
.	TRBV25-1	TRBJ2-7	few	CASSESVRDIIYEQYF	TGTGCCAGCAGTGAATCGGTTAGGGACATAATCTACGAGCAGTACTTC
TRBD1	TRBV19	TRBJ2-3	.	CASRVRTGETDTQYF	TGTGCCAGTAGAGTTCGGACAGGTGAAACAGATACGCAGTATTTT
.	TRBV6-6	TRBJ1-5	.	CASSYSGRASDQPQHF	TGTGCCAGCAGTTACTCTGGCAGGGCATCGGATCAGCCCCAGCATTTT
.	TRBV6-2/TRBV6-3	TRBJ2-7	.	CASSDTGYQFYEQYF	TGTGCCAGCAGCGATACCGGGTATCAGTTCTACGAGCAGTACTTC
.	TRBV21-1	TRBJ2-1	once	CASSLSGTECHNEQFF	TGTGCCAGCAGCCTCTCCGGGACAGAATGCCACAATGAGCAGTTCTTC
.	TRBV28	TRBJ1-1	once	CASSLWYGNTEAFF	TGTGCCAGCAGTTTATGGTACGGGAACACTGAAGCTTTCTTT
.	TRBV7-3	TRBJ2-1	.	CASSSRQGQINEQFF	TGTGCCAGCAGCTCGCGGCAGGGGCAGATCAATGAGCAGTTCTTC
.	TRBV6-1	TRBJ1-5	.	CASSERRGQPQHF	TGTGCCAGCAGTGAACGGCGCGGTCAGCCCCAGCATTTT
TRBD1	TRBV5-1	TRBJ1-1	.	CASSLEIPGGKGAFF	TGCGCCAGCAGCTTGGAAATACCAGGGGGCAAGGGCGCTTTCTTT
TRBD2	TRBV7-3	TRBJ2-5	.	CASARLAGNQETQYF	TGTGCCAGCGCAAGACTAGCGGGGAATCAAGAGACCCAGTACTTC
TRBD1	TRBV7-9	TRBJ2-1	.	CASSSRQGPLYNEQFF	TGTGCCAGCAGCTCGAGACAGGGCCCCCTCTACAATGAGCAGTTCTTC
.	TRBV11-3	TRBJ1-1	.	CASSLERGTEAFF	TGTGCCAGCAGCTTAGAACGGGGGACTGAAGCTTTCTTT
.	TRBV4-1	TRBJ2-7	.	CASSQERVRSRTYEQYF	TGCGCCAGCAGCCAAGAGAGGGTTAGGTCAAGAACCTACGAGCAGTACTTC